What follows describes a single T cell receptor beta chain. These data come from a study of blood T cell repertoires in COVID-19. Assay used: immunoSEQ multiplex PCR; TCRdb lists only in-frame clones, some missing. The data hold fewer than 50,000 clones, with roughly 77% observed a single time. The CDR3 has 14 amino acids. After removal of 6 bases from V and 10 bases from J, the junction contained 11 bases not matched to a gene. Germline V gene sequence: CDR1 MNHEY, CDR2 SMNVEV (reference sequence). The sequenced sample was peripheral blood. The V call is TRBV27, the J call TRBJ2-1; 8 positions agree with TRBD2. The TCR was taken from a man aged 80 or over with acute or convalescent COVID-19. The CDR3: CASRPGLVAGEQFF. The CDR3 DNA sequence: TGTGCCAGCAGACCGGGACTAGTGGCAGGGGAGCAGTTCTTC.